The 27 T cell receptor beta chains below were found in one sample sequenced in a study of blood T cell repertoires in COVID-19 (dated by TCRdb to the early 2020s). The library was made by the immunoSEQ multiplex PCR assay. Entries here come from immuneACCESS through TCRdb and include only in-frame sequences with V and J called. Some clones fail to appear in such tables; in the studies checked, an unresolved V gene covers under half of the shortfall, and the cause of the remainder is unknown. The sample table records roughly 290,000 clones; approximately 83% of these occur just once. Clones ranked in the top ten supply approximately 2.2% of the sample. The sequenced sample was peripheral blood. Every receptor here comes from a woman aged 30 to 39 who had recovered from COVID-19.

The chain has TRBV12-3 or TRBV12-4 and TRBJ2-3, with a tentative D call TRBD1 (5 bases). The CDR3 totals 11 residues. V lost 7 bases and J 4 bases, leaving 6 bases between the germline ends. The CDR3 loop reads CASMGPDTQYF. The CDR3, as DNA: TGTGCCAGCATGGGGCCAGATACGCAGTATTTT.

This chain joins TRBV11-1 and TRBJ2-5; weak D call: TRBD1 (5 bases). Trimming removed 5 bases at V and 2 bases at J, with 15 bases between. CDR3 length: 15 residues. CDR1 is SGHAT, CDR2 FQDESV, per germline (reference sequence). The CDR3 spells CASSPRSREQETQYF. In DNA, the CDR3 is TGTGCCAGCAGCCCCAGGTCCAGGGAACAAGAGACCCAGTACTTC. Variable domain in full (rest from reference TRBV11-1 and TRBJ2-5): EAEVAQSPRYKITEKSQAVAFWCDPISGHATLYWYRQILGQGPELLVQFQDESVVDDSQLPKDRFSAERLKGVDSTLKIQPAELGDSAMYLCASSPRSREQETQYFGPGTRLLVL.

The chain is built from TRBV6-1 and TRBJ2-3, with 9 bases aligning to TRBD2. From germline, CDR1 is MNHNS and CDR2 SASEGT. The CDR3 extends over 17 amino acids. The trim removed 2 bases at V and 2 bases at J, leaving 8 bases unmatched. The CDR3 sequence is CASSERWASGDTDTQYF. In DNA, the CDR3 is TGTGCCAGCAGTGAAAGGTGGGCTAGCGGGGACACAGATACGCAGTATTTT.

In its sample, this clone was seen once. CDR3 sequence (DNA): TGTGCCAGCAGCCTGCGGGACCGAAGAGAGACCCAGTACTTC. It specifies CASSLRDRRETQYF. The gene calls are TRBV7-9 and TRBJ2-5, with D possibly TRBD2 on 6 matching bases. Germline loops: CDR1 SEHNR, CDR2 FQNEAQ (reference sequence). Trimming pared 5 bases from V and 4 bases from J, leaving 14 bases between. This CDR3 is 14 amino acids long.

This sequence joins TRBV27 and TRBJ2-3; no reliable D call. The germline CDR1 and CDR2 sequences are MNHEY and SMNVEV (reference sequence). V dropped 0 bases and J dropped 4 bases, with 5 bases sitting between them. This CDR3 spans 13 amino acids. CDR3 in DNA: TGTGCCAGCAGTTTATCGGCGGCAGATACGCAGTATTTT. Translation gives CASSLSAADTQYF.

The DNA of the CDR3 is TGCGCCAGCAGCTTGTCAGGGGTCGGACAGCCCCAGCATTTT. It specifies CASSLSGVGQPQHF. The chain uses TRBV5-1 and TRBJ1-5; perhaps TRBD1 as D (6 bases). Germline loops: CDR1 SGHRS, CDR2 YFSETQ. The CDR3 spans 14 residues. V was trimmed by 1 base and J by 7 bases, leaving 12 bases between them.

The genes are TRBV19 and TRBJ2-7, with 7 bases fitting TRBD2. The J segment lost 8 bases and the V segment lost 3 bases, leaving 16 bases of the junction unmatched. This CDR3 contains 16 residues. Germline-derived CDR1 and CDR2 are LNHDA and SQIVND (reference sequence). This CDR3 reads CASSIIGGGDYVKQYF. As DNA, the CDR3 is TGTGCCAGTAGTATCATTGGCGGGGGAGATTACGTTAAGCAGTACTTC.

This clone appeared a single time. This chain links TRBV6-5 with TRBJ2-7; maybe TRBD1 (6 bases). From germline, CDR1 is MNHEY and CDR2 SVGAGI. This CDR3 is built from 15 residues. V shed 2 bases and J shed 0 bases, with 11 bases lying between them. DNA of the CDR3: TGTGCCAGCAGTTACGACAGGTTAGCCTCCTACGAGCAGTACTTC. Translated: CASSYDRLASYEQYF.

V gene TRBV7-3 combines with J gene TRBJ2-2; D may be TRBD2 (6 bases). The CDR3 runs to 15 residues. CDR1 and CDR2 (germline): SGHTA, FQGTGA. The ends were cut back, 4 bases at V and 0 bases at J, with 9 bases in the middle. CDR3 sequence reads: CASSSGLANTGELFF. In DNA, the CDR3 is TGTGCCAGCAGCTCGGGACTGGCGAACACCGGGGAGCTGTTTTTT.

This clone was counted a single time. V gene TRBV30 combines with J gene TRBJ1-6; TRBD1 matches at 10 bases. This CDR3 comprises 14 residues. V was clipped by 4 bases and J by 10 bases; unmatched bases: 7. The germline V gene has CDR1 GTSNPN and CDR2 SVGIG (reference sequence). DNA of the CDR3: TGTGCCTGGAACCCCGGGACAGGGGTATCACCCCTCCACTTT. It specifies CAWNPGTGVSPLHF.

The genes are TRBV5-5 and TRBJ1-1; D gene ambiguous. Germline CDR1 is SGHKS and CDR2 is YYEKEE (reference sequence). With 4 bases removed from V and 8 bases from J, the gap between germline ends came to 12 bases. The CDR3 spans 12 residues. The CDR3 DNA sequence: TGTGCCAGCAGCCTTATGCACTTAGAAGCTTTCTTT. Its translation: CASSLMHLEAFF.

In DNA, the CDR3 is TGTGCCAGCAGGCGGAACTATGGCTACACCTTC. Amino acid sequence: CASRRNYGYTF. This rearrangement joins TRBV12-3 or TRBV12-4 to TRBJ1-2, with D uncertain. V shed 6 bases and J shed 2 bases, with 4 bases lying between them. This CDR3 is 11 amino acids long.

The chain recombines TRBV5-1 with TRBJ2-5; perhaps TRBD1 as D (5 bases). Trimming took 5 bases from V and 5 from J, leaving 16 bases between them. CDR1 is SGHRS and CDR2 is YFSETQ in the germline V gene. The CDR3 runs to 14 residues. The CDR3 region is CASSPQGSRETQYF. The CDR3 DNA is TGCGCCAGCAGTCCGCAGGGAAGTAGGGAGACCCAGTACTTC.

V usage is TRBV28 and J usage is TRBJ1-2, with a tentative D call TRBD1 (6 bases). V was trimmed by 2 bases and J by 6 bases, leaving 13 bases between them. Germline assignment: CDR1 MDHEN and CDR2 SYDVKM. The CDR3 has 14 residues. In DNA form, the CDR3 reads TGTGCCAGCAGTTTAGTGGGGGCGTTCAATGGCTACACCTTC. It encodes CASSLVGAFNGYTF.

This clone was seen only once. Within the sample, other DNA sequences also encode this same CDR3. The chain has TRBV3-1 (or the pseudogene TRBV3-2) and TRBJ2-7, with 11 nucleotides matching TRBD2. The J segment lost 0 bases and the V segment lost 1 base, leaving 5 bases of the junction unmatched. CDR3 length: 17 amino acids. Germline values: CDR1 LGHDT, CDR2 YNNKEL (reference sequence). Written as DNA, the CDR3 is TGTGCCAGCAGCCAAGCTCCCGGGACTAGCGGCTCCTACGAGCAGTACTTC. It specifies CASSQAPGTSGSYEQYF.

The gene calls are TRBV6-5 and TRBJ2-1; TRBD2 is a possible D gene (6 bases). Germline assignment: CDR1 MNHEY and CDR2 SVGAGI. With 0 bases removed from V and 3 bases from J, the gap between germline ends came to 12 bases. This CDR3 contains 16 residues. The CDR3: CASSYSWQGLYNEQFF. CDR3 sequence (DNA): TGTGCCAGCAGTTACTCGTGGCAGGGACTCTACAATGAGCAGTTCTTC.

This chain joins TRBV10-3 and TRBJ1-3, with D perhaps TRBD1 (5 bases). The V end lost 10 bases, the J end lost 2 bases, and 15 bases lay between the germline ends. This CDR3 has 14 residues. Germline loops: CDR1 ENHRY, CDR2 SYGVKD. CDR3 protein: CATQPGVTGNTIYF. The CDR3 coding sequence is TGTGCCACCCAACCGGGGGTGACTGGAAACACCATATATTTT.

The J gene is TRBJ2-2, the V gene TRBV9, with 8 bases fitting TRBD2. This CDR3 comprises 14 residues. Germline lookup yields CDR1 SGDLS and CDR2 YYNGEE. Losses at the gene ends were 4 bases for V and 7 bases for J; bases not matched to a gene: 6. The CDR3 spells CASSPSSGGGELFF. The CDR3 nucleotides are TGTGCCAGCAGCCCCTCGAGCGGGGGCGGGGAGCTGTTTTTT.

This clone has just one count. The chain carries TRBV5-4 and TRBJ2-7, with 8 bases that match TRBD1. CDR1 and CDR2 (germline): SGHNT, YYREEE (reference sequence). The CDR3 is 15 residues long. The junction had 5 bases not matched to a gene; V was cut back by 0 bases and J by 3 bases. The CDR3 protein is CASSLAGQGLYEQYF. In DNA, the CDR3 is TGTGCCAGCAGCTTGGCCGGACAGGGACTCTACGAGCAGTACTTC.

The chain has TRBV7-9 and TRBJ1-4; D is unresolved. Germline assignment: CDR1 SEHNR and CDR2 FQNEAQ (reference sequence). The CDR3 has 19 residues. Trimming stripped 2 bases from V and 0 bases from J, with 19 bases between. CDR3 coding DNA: TGTGCCAGCAGCTTAAGGGAGAGGTTGGTGCCAGCAACTAATGAAAAACTGTTTTTT. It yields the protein CASSLRERLVPATNEKLFF.

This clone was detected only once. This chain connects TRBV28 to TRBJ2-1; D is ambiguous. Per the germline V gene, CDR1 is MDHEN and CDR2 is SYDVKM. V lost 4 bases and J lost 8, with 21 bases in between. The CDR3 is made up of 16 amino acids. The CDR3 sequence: CASSSSLARVFDEQFF. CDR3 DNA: TGTGCCAGCAGTTCCTCCCTGGCCCGGGTATTCGATGAGCAGTTCTTC.

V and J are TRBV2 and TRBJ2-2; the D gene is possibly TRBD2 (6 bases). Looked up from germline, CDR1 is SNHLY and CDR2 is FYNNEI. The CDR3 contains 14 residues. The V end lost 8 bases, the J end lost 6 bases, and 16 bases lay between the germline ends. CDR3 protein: CASRGYNGAGELFF. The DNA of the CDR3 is TGTGCCAGCCGGGGGTATAATGGAGCCGGGGAGCTGTTTTTT.

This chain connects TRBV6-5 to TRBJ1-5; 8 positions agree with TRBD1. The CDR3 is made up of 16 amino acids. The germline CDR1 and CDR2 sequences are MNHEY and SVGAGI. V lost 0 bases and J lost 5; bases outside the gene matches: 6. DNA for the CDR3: TGTGCCAGCAGTTACTCGAACAGGGGGGGATATCAGCCCCAGCATTTT. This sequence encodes CASSYSNRGGYQPQHF.

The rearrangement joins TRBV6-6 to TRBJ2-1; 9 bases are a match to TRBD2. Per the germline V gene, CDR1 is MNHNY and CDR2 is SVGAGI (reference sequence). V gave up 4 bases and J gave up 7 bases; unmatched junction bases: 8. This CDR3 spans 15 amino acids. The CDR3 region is CASSSAREGRNEQFF. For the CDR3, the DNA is TGTGCCAGCAGTTCGGCGCGGGAGGGCAGAAATGAGCAGTTCTTC.

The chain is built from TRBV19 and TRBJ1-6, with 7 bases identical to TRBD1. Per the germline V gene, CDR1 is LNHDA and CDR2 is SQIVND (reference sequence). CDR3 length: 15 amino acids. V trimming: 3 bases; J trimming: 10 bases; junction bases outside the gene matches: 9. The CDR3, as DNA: TGTGCCAGTAGTATTTGGACAGGCGGGCGATCACCCCTCCACTTT. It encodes CASSIWTGGRSPLHF.

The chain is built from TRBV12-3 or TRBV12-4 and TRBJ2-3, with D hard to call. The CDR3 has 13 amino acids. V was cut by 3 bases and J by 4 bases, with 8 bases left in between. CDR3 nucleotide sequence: TGTGCCAGCAGTTTGTCTTCCGCAGATACGCAGTATTTT. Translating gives CASSLSSADTQYF.

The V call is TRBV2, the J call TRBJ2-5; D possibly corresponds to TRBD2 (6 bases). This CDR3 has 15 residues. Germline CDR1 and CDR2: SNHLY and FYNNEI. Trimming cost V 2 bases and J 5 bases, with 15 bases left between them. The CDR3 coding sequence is TGTGCCAGCAGTGAAAGACCCTCGGCGGGGGAGACCCAGTACTTC. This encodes CASSERPSAGETQYF.